This T cell receptor (beta chain) is from a study of blood T cell repertoires in COVID-19. Study-wide background: From the United States, Italy and Spain came samples of acute and convalescent COVID-19. In each case, the material was cDNA or gDNA derived from T cells, B-cell-depleted T cells, or PBMCs.

V was trimmed by 4 bases and J by 2 bases, leaving 18 bases between them. Germline V gene sequence: CDR1 LNHDA, CDR2 SQIVND (reference sequence). CDR3 size: 16 residues. In the authors' methods: Reference gene primers were amplified, and this amplification served to estimate nucleated cell counts. Profiled with immunoSEQ multiplex PCR; TCRdb holds only in-frame clones, not every one. Clone size and V and J calls were adopted from that table, with D and trimming inferred from the DNA. The sample yields roughly 38,000 clones, roughly 80% seen once. This TCR was recovered from a man aged 60 to 75 with active COVID-19. This chain links TRBV19 with TRBJ2-7; D call uncertain. Sequenced: peripheral blood. CDR3 DNA sequence: TGTGCCAGTAGTAAAGTCTCCGGCAGCGCGACCTACGAGCAGTACTTC. This encodes CASSKVSGSATYEQYF.